One sample yielded the 24 T cell receptor beta chains listed below, sequenced in a study of Tregs in tolerant kidney transplant recipients (dated by TCRdb to between 2017 and 2020). The library was generated by the immunoSEQ multiplex PCR assay. The immuneACCESS repertoire file appears here via TCRdb, limited to in-frame rearrangements. These files lack a portion of the clones; in checked studies, under half of the deficit traces to unresolved V genes, and the cause of the others is not known. The sample records around 85,000 clones, approximately 90% of which are singletons. Approximately 0.37% of the sample is in the top ten clones. The label giving this sample's time point can be read as: blood sample drawn before combined kidney and bone marrow transplant. Sequencing used Tregs from blood, obtained before the transplant. Receptors were obtained from a human donor who received a combined kidney and bone marrow transplant.

The chain carries TRBV29-1 and TRBJ2-5; D is perhaps TRBD1 (5 bases). The CDR3 sequence is 10 residues long. The ends were cut back, 7 bases at V and 4 bases at J, with 7 bases in the middle. In germline, CDR1 is SQVTM, CDR2 ANQGSEA. CDR3 DNA sequence: TGCAGCGCAGGGCGAGAGACCCAGTACTTC. This codes for CSAGRETQYF. Filled out from reference TRBV29-1 and TRBJ2-5, the complete variable domain reads SAVISQKPSRDICQRGTSLTIQCQVDSQVTMMFWYRQQPGQSLTLIATANQGSEATYESGFVIDKFPISRPNLTFSTLTVSNMSPEDSSIYLCSAGRETQYFGPGTRLLVL.

This clone was detected a few times. This rearrangement joins TRBV2 to TRBJ1-2; TRBD1 matches at 10 bases. The CDR3 covers 14 residues. Germline lookup yields CDR1 SNHLY and CDR2 FYNNEI. The J segment lost 5 bases and the V segment lost 4 bases, leaving 4 bases of the junction unmatched. CDR3 bases: TGTGCCAGCAGTGGACAGGGGGCTTGGTATGGCTACACCTTC. Protein: CASSGQGAWYGYTF.

The V call is TRBV7-2, the J call TRBJ2-1; no reliable D call. Per germline, CDR1 SGHTA and CDR2 FQGNSA. The CDR3 is made up of 13 amino acids. The V and J ends lost 6 bases and 9 bases respectively, with 15 bases between them. The CDR3 DNA sequence: TGTGCCAGCAGTCCCTGTCTCCATTGTGAGCAGTTCTTC. Protein sequence: CASSPCLHCEQFF.

The V gene is TRBV27, the J gene TRBJ2-1, with TRBD2 matching 9 bases. The V gene end was trimmed by 4 bases and the J gene end by 12 bases; junction bases not matched to a gene: 7. Germline V CDR1 and CDR2: MNHEY, SMNVEV (reference sequence). This CDR3 has 13 amino acids. The CDR3 DNA is TGTGCCAGCAGTTCTTTCGCGGGAGGGGGGCAGTTCTTC. Encoded protein: CASSSFAGGGQFF.

The rearrangement uses TRBV7-2 and TRBJ2-1; maybe TRBD2 (6 bases). Germline loops: CDR1 SGHTA, CDR2 FQGNSA. The CDR3 totals 13 residues. V was trimmed by 5 bases and J by 10 bases, leaving 15 bases between them. The CDR3 DNA follows: TGTGCCAGCAGCCTCCCTGCGGGAAAAGAGCAGTTCTTC. It is translated as CASSLPAGKEQFF.

A note on this clone: The sample carries other DNA sequences with the same CDR3. The chain couples TRBV2 to TRBJ2-2; TRBD1 matches 9 bases. Looked up from germline, CDR1 is SNHLY and CDR2 is FYNNEI. The junction had 6 bases not matched to a gene; V was cut back by 11 bases and J by 5 bases. The CDR3 length is 13 residues. The DNA for the CDR3 is TGTGCCGGCCGGGACAGGGAAACCGGGGAGCTGTTTTTT. It encodes CAGRDRETGELFF.

The CDR3, as DNA: TGTGCCATCGGGGGGCGGGGGGATGGCACAGAGACCCAGTACTTC. This encodes CAIGGRGDGTETQYF. The rearrangement uses TRBV10-3 and TRBJ2-5; 8 nucleotides align to TRBD2. CDR1 is ENHRY and CDR2 is SYGVKD in the germline V gene. The CDR3 totals 15 residues. Trimming took 8 bases from V and 4 from J; bases not matched to a gene: 12.

This chain's CDR3 is CAISQGGQETQYF. The CDR3 DNA reads as TGTGCCATCAGTCAAGGGGGACAAGAGACCCAGTACTTC. The rearrangement uses TRBV10-3 and TRBJ2-5, with D perhaps TRBD1 (6 bases). The V end was cut by 5 bases, the J end by 2 bases, with 9 bases between. Germline loops: CDR1 ENHRY, CDR2 SYGVKD. CDR3 length equals 13 residues.

About this clone itself: The same CDR3 can be traced to other DNA sequences in this sample. This chain links TRBV5-1 with TRBJ2-7; possibly TRBD2 for D (7 bases). Germline CDR1 SGHRS, CDR2 YFSETQ. CDR3 length equals 15 residues. The V and J ends lost 0 bases and 1 base respectively, with 11 bases between them. The CDR3, as DNA: TGCGCCAGCAGCTTGGGTCGGGGGGCGTCCTACGAGCAGTACTTC. It is translated as CASSLGRGASYEQYF.

The chain links TRBV5-1 to TRBJ2-5; 9 positions agree with TRBD2. This CDR3 contains 16 residues. Germline lookup yields CDR1 SGHRS and CDR2 YFSETQ. The V and J ends lost 0 bases and 7 bases, in that order; junction bases with no gene match: 10. The CDR3 coding sequence is TGCGCCAGCAGCTTGGTTGCGGGAGGGCCCGTGGGGACCCAGTACTTC. Translation gives CASSLVAGGPVGTQYF.

This chain uses TRBV4-3 with TRBJ2-3; D uncertain. Between the trimmed V and J ends, which lost 2 bases and 0 bases, there was a span of 24 bases. Germline V gene lookup returns CDR1 LGHNA and CDR2 YSLEER. The CDR3 has 20 amino acids. CDR3 DNA: TGCGCCAGCAGCCAAAATCCCCCAGGCTTGCTACCGGCTAGCACAGATACGCAGTATTTT. Residues: CASSQNPPGLLPASTDTQYF.

The chain combines TRBV4-1 with TRBJ2-7, with 7 bases identical to TRBD2. CDR3 size: 15 residues. Unmatched junction bases numbered 9, after V lost 4 bases and J lost 3 bases. Germline CDR1 and CDR2: MGHRA and YSYEKL. The CDR3 nucleotides are TGCGCCAGCAGCCGTGGGCAGGGAGGGGTCTACGAGCAGTACTTC. It translates to CASSRGQGGVYEQYF.

The chain combines TRBV7-9 with TRBJ1-2, with a possible D match to TRBD1 (5 bases). Looked up from germline, CDR1 is SEHNR and CDR2 is FQNEAQ (reference sequence). The CDR3 is 13 residues long. The ends were cut back, 5 bases at V and 3 bases at J, with 10 bases in the middle. CDR3 protein: CASSPGVDYGYTF. In DNA form, the CDR3 reads TGTGCCAGCAGCCCGGGGGTCGACTATGGCTACACCTTC.

The chain employs TRBV28 and TRBJ2-7, with 7 bases aligning to TRBD2. V dropped 5 bases and J dropped 3; count of bases not matched to a gene: 10. In germline, CDR1 is MDHEN, CDR2 SYDVKM. The CDR3 spans 15 residues. CDR3 sequence: CASSGSSSSGYEQYF. The CDR3 DNA sequence: TGTGCCAGCAGTGGAAGCTCCTCTAGCGGCTACGAGCAGTACTTC.

This chain connects TRBV2 to TRBJ2-2; 9 bases line up with TRBD2. This CDR3 is built from 15 residues. With V trimmed by 6 bases and J by 1 base, 3 bases remained unmatched. The germline CDR1 and CDR2 sequences are SNHLY and FYNNEI. CDR3 bases: TGTGCCAGCAGCAAGACTAGCGGGAACACCGGGGAGCTGTTTTTT. The encoded protein is CASSKTSGNTGELFF.

This clone came up once. The chain recombines TRBV4-2 with TRBJ2-2; 8 bases agree with TRBD2. The germline gives CDR1 LGHNA, CDR2 YNFKEQ. The trim removed 4 bases at V and 4 bases at J, leaving 11 bases unmatched. The length of the CDR3 is 17 residues. The CDR3 DNA is TGTGCCAGCAGCCCGGGGCAAACTAGCGGTACCACCGGGGAGCTGTTTTTT. Its protein product is CASSPGQTSGTTGELFF.

This clone was observed a single time. The chain carries TRBV30 and TRBJ2-4, with 7 bases identical to TRBD1. CDR3 length: 16 amino acids. Germline CDR1 and CDR2: GTSNPN and SVGIG (reference sequence). V lost 0 bases and J lost 7; bases outside the gene matches: 12. CDR3 amino acids: CAWSVPGAGGMNIQYF. DNA of the CDR3: TGTGCCTGGAGTGTACCAGGGGCAGGGGGAATGAACATTCAGTACTTC.

The CDR3 here is CSARAHDNQPQHF. The CDR3 DNA is TGCAGCGCCCGGGCTCACGACAATCAGCCCCAGCATTTT. This chain links TRBV29-1 with TRBJ1-5; the D is unclear. Per germline, CDR1 SQVTM and CDR2 ANQGSEA. CDR3 length: 13 amino acids. Deletions cut 7 bases from V and 3 bases from J, with 13 bases between.

The chain is built from TRBV5-6 and TRBJ2-7; no reliable D call. The CDR3 length is 15 residues. V was pared by 4 bases and J by 3 bases, with 17 bases between. Germline-derived CDR1 and CDR2 are SGHDT and YYEEEE. The CDR3 protein is CASSPLGSKNYEQYF. CDR3 coding DNA: TGTGCCAGCAGCCCGCTGGGTAGTAAAAACTACGAGCAGTACTTC.

A few counts support this clone. This chain joins TRBV19 and TRBJ1-2; 11 bases are a match to TRBD1. Germline V gene lookup returns CDR1 LNHDA and CDR2 SQIVND (reference sequence). Germline trimming cut 6 bases from V and 3 bases from J; bases unmatched to any gene: 6. The CDR3 covers 15 residues. The CDR3 coding sequence is TGTGCCAGTAGGTGGACAGGGGGCGCCGACTATGGCTACACCTTC. Translation: CASRWTGGADYGYTF.

The gene calls are TRBV7-2 and TRBJ2-5; 8 nucleotides match TRBD2. Looked up from germline, CDR1 is SGHTA and CDR2 is FQGNSA. The CDR3 has 15 residues. Trimming cost V 5 bases and J 7 bases; bases outside gene matches: 12. CDR3 bases: TGTGCCAGCAGCCCCGGACTAGCCACTAGGGGGACCCAGTACTTC. It is translated as CASSPGLATRGTQYF.

This clone was found once. The V and J genes are TRBV27 and TRBJ2-1; tentative D call: TRBD2 (7 bases). CDR1 MNHEY and CDR2 SMNVEV come from the germline V gene (reference sequence). Trimming removed 2 bases from V and 5 bases from J, with 10 bases in between. The CDR3 contains 14 residues. Here the CDR3 reads CASSLRGGNNEQFF. CDR3 DNA: TGTGCCAGCAGTTTAAGGGGGGGGAACAATGAGCAGTTCTTC.

The chain joins TRBV11-2 to TRBJ2-1; D call uncertain. Germline CDR1 is SGHAT and CDR2 is FQNNGV. V lost 5 bases and J lost 0, with 11 bases in between. This CDR3 region has 15 residues. CDR3 in amino acids: CASSLGPDSYNEQFF. In DNA form, the CDR3 reads TGTGCCAGCAGCCTCGGGCCGGACTCCTACAATGAGCAGTTCTTC.

This chain links TRBV4-1 with TRBJ2-5, with D possibly matching TRBD1 (5 bases). The CDR3 is made up of 13 amino acids. Deletions cut 4 bases from V and 2 bases from J, with 8 bases between. The germline V gene has CDR1 MGHRA and CDR2 YSYEKL. This CDR3 is CASSLGEQETQYF. DNA of the CDR3: TGCGCCAGCAGCCTAGGGGAACAAGAGACCCAGTACTTC.